This T cell receptor (beta chain) was recovered during a study of cytomegalovirus exposure and HLA in healthy donors. At the level of the study: Assignment to the Caucasian-associated ancestry cluster applied to less than 85% of the approximately 360 genotyped donors. Findings and limits, study-wide: Apart from CMV serostatus, no immune exposure information was available.

Trimming removed 1 base from V and 3 bases from J, with 15 bases in between. This CDR3 has 16 residues. Germline V gene lookup returns CDR1 LGHNT and CDR2 FRNRAP. The PCR had 60 Vbeta and 13 Jbeta primers. Produced via immunoSEQ multiplex PCR; TCRdb's table is partial and in-frame only. The sample includes some 140,000 clones, about 77% of them seen just once. This clone was seen more than once but under ten times. Antigen unknown. Source material: PBMCs. The chain is built from TRBV12-5 and TRBJ1-1, with no clear D. The receptor was derived from a woman aged 40 to 49 in good health and CMV-seronegative. This CDR3 reads CASGLALQLGDTEAFF. DNA of the CDR3: TGTGCTAGTGGTTTGGCGTTACAGCTCGGCGACACTGAAGCTTTCTTT.